This entry lists 21 T cell receptor beta chains sequenced from one sample in a study of T cell responses to AZD1222 COVID-19 vaccine. Produced via immunoSEQ multiplex PCR; TCRdb's table is partial and in-frame only. The sample contains 140,000 to 150,000 clones, approximately 91% of which appear only once. The sample in question was peripheral blood, obtained 28 days after the second AZD1222 dose. Source of these receptors: an adult who received the AZD1222 COVID-19 vaccine.

The chain uses TRBV29-1 and TRBJ2-1, with 8 bases that match TRBD2. CDR3 length: 14 residues. V shed 7 bases, J shed 8 bases, and the junction held 13 bases outside the gene matches. Germline V gene sequence: CDR1 SQVTM, CDR2 ANQGSEA. CDR3: CSGGGAGAIYEQFF. The CDR3 DNA follows: TGCAGCGGAGGGGGAGCGGGGGCGATTTATGAGCAGTTCTTC.

The J gene is TRBJ2-7, the V gene TRBV24-1; TRBD1 aligns across 8 bases. This CDR3 spans 14 amino acids. Germline V lookup: CDR1 KGHDR, CDR2 SFDVKD. The junction had 5 bases not matched to a gene; V was cut back by 5 bases and J by 3 bases. The DNA of the CDR3 is TGTGCCACCAGTGGCGGGACAGGATACTACGAGCAGTACTTC. It specifies CATSGGTGYYEQYF.

There are a few counts of this clone. The genes are TRBV19 and TRBJ1-5; 9 bases align to TRBD1. Germline-derived CDR1 and CDR2 are LNHDA and SQIVND (reference sequence). With 4 bases clipped from V and 2 bases from J, the junction kept 9 bases outside the gene matches. The CDR3 length is 17 residues. In DNA form, the CDR3 reads TGTGCCAGTAGTAAGGGACAGGGACAGTGGCGCAATCAGCCCCAGCATTTT. As protein: CASSKGQGQWRNQPQHF.

The V gene is TRBV4-3, the J gene TRBJ2-6; no firm D call. Per the germline V gene, CDR1 is LGHNA and CDR2 is YSLEER. Deletions cut 3 bases from V and 0 bases from J, with 6 bases between. The CDR3 contains 15 residues. CDR3 coding DNA: TGCGCCAGCAGCCAGACCAGCTCTGGGGCCAACGTCCTGACTTTC. It yields the protein CASSQTSSGANVLTF.

The V call is TRBV9, the J call TRBJ2-1; TRBD2 aligns across 13 bases. The CDR3 covers 15 residues. CDR1 SGDLS and CDR2 YYNGEE come from the germline V gene. Losses at the gene ends were 6 bases for V and 7 bases for J; bases not matched to a gene: 7. The CDR3: CASTRTSGSGNEQFF. In DNA form, the CDR3 reads TGTGCCAGCACCCGGACTAGCGGGAGCGGGAATGAGCAGTTCTTC.

J is TRBJ1-3 and V is TRBV19; TRBD1 matches at 9 bases. J lost 8 bases, V lost 6 bases, and 8 bases had no gene match. The CDR3 covers 14 residues. Germline lookup yields CDR1 LNHDA and CDR2 SQIVND (reference sequence). CDR3 region: CASSTGQGTYTIYF. CDR3 bases: TGTGCCAGTAGCACCGGACAGGGGACGTACACCATATATTTT.

This clone came up once. This sequence joins TRBV30 and TRBJ2-7, with D perhaps given as TRBD1 or TRBD2 (5 bases each). V was shortened by 2 bases and J by 0 bases, with 8 bases between the two germline ends. The CDR3 runs to 13 residues. CDR1 and CDR2 (germline): GTSNPN, SVGIG (reference sequence). CDR3 protein: CAWSKGSSYEQYF. Written as DNA, the CDR3 is TGTGCCTGGAGTAAGGGGAGCTCCTACGAGCAGTACTTC.

This clone was seen only a few times. The chain joins TRBV15 to TRBJ2-5, with 13 bases matching TRBD2. This CDR3 has 16 amino acids. Germline V lookup: CDR1 LNHNV, CDR2 YYDKDF (reference sequence). The junction had 11 bases not matched to a gene; V was cut back by 8 bases and J by 5 bases. CDR3 protein: CATATRLAGGSETQYF. CDR3 DNA sequence: TGTGCCACCGCCACCAGACTAGCGGGAGGTAGCGAGACCCAGTACTTC.

The V and J genes are TRBV2 and TRBJ2-1, with 11 bases lining up with TRBD2. Per germline, CDR1 SNHLY and CDR2 FYNNEI. After removal of 2 bases from V and 7 bases from J, the junction contained 10 bases not matched to a gene. This CDR3 spans 17 amino acids. The CDR3 DNA sequence: TGTGCCAGCAGTGAATGGGTAGCGGGGGGGTCGCGGAATGAGCAGTTCTTC. Protein sequence: CASSEWVAGGSRNEQFF.

This sequence joins TRBV19 and TRBJ1-5, with TRBD1 matching over 8 bases. CDR1 LNHDA and CDR2 SQIVND come from the germline V gene (reference sequence). Trimming took 6 bases from V and 3 from J; bases not matched to a gene: 10. CDR3 length equals 16 residues. CDR3 in amino acids: CASRSPGQGVNQPQHF. CDR3 sequence (DNA): TGTGCCAGTAGATCTCCCGGACAGGGTGTCAATCAGCCCCAGCATTTT.

J is TRBJ2-1 and V is TRBV5-5; D unclear. Trimming removed 4 bases from V and 2 bases from J, with 16 bases in between. The CDR3 loop spans 16 amino acids. Germline CDR1 is SGHKS and CDR2 is YYEKEE (reference sequence). The DNA for the CDR3 is TGTGCCAGCAGCGCCCAAAAACTAATAGCCTACAATGAGCAGTTCTTC. Translated: CASSAQKLIAYNEQFF.

The chain couples TRBV18 to TRBJ2-3; D may match TRBD1 or TRBD2 (5 bases each). The CDR3 covers 12 residues. V lost 3 bases and J lost 9, with 10 bases in between. The germline CDR1 and CDR2 sequences are KGHSH and LQKENI. In DNA, the CDR3 is TGTGCCAGCTCACCCCGGGACCAGACGCAGTATTTT. It translates to CASSPRDQTQYF. Full variable domain (missing parts from reference TRBV18 and TRBJ2-3): NAGVMQNPRHLVRRRGQEARLRCSPMKGHSHVYWYRQLPEEGLKFMVYLQKENIIDESGMPKERFSAEFPKEGPSILRIQQVVRGDSAAYFCASSPRDQTQYFGPGTRLTVL.

CDR3 in DNA: TGTGCCACCAGCAGACGCCGAGTCTGGGAGGGGGCAGATACGCAGTATTTT. This encodes CATSRRRVWEGADTQYF. The chain employs TRBV15 and TRBJ2-3; possible D gene TRBD2, 7 bases. The CDR3 is 17 amino acids. Trimming removed 2 bases at V and 4 bases at J, with 19 bases between. Per germline, CDR1 LNHNV and CDR2 YYDKDF (reference sequence).

Only one count was recorded for this clone. V and J are TRBV7-2 and TRBJ2-1; D is possibly TRBD2 (7 bases). Germline assignment: CDR1 SGHTA and CDR2 FQGNSA. V dropped 5 bases and J dropped 7 bases, with 15 bases sitting between them. The CDR3 spans 14 residues. For the CDR3, the DNA is TGTGCCAGCAGCCCGGGGGGCCCGCGGAATGAGCAGTTCTTC. Translated: CASSPGGPRNEQFF. Drawing the rest from reference TRBV7-2 and TRBJ2-1, the complete variable domain is GAGVSQSPSNKVTEKGKDVELRCDPISGHTALYWYRQSLGQGLEFLIYFQGNSAPDKSGLPSDRFSAERTGGSVSTLTIQRTQQEDSAVYLCASSPGGPRNEQFFGPGTRLTVL.

This clone was recorded once. The genes are TRBV21-1 and TRBJ1-5; the table's TRBD1 call for D was not verified on the DNA. TRBV21-1 is designated a pseudogene. The CDR3 is 16 amino acids. CDR3 region: CASSKTGSYSNQPQHF. The CDR3 DNA is TGTGCCAGCAGCAAAACAGGGAGTTATAGCAATCAGCCCCAGCATTTT.

The chain recombines TRBV7-2 with TRBJ2-7, with a tentative D call TRBD2 (5 bases). The CDR3 has 14 residues. V gave up 2 bases and J gave up 2 bases, with 10 bases separating them. The germline V gene encodes CDR1 SGHTA and CDR2 FQGNSA. The chain's CDR3 is CASSLNAGAYEQYF. For the CDR3, the DNA is TGTGCCAGCAGCTTAAACGCGGGTGCCTACGAGCAGTACTTC. The full variable domain, in which reference TRBV7-2 and TRBJ2-7 provide the parts outside the CDR3, is GAGVSQSPSNKVTEKGKDVELRCDPISGHTALYWYRQSLGQGLEFLIYFQGNSAPDKSGLPSDRFSAERTGGSVSTLTIQRTQQEDSAVYLCASSLNAGAYEQYFGPGTRLTVT.

In this sample, this clone turned up a few times. The chain recombines TRBV2 with TRBJ2-1; 10 nucleotides agree with TRBD1. CDR1 and CDR2 from the germline V gene are SNHLY and FYNNEI. The CDR3 totals 14 residues. V trimming: 6 bases; J trimming: 5 bases; junction bases outside the gene matches: 4. CDR3 loop: CASRGTGVNNEQFF. In nucleotides, the CDR3 is TGTGCCAGCAGAGGGACAGGGGTAAACAATGAGCAGTTCTTC.

The gene calls are TRBV28 and TRBJ1-4; D possibly corresponds to TRBD1 (5 bases). Trimming took 6 bases from V and 8 from J, leaving 10 bases between them. The length of the CDR3 is 12 residues. CDR1 is MDHEN and CDR2 is SYDVKM in the germline V gene. The CDR3 DNA follows: TGTGCCAGCAGCAGGGTGGGGGAAAAACTGTTTTTT. Translating gives CASSRVGEKLFF.

The rearrangement uses TRBV19 and TRBJ1-5; the D is unclear. The CDR3 is 13 residues long. From germline, CDR1 is LNHDA and CDR2 SQIVND (reference sequence). Trimming took off 2 bases at V and 7 bases at J, with 9 bases between the two ends. CDR3 sequence (DNA): TGTGCCAGTAGTATACGCCCCCAGCAGCCCCAGCATTTT. It translates to CASSIRPQQPQHF.

The rearrangement links TRBV24-1 to TRBJ2-1, with 7 bases matching TRBD1. V trimming: 3 bases; J trimming: 9 bases; junction bases outside the gene matches: 7. CDR1 and CDR2 from the germline V gene are KGHDR and SFDVKD. The CDR3 consists of 14 residues. The CDR3 coding sequence is TGTGCCACCAGTGATACCCGACAGGGTAGTGAGCAGTTCTTC. This encodes CATSDTRQGSEQFF.

This clone was seen ten or more times. The chain combines TRBV2 with TRBJ2-7; 9 positions match TRBD1. The CDR3 has 13 residues. With 7 bases clipped from V and 3 bases from J, the junction kept 4 bases outside the gene matches. Germline CDR1 SNHLY, CDR2 FYNNEI. CDR3 DNA: TGTGCCAGCATCGGACAGGGGAGCTACGAGCAGTACTTC. Translated, it gives CASIGQGSYEQYF.